This TCR beta chain stems from a study of blood T cell repertoires in COVID-19 (dated by TCRdb to 2020 to 2021). Regarding the study in general: Samples from collaborators originated in the United States, Italy and Spain and spanned both the acute and convalescent phases of COVID-19. The prospective study material was composed of cDNA or gDNA derived from T cells, B-cell-depleted T cells, or PBMCs. Subjects who had been exposed to COVID-19, were actively infected with it, or had recovered from it provided the deeply sampled blood TCRbeta repertoires that made up the dataset. The repertoires were made available in a free public database intended to serve as a resource for research on the immune response to SARS-CoV-2. Samples came from the ongoing ImmuneRACE study (first 160 participants) plus 1,254 subjects from 6 global collaborators. Nearly every sample came with metadata listing a de-identified subject ID, COVID-19 status, age in years and sex. HLA class I and class II types, where available, came from metadata supplied by the sample provider rather than from assay-based typing. Results and caveats for the whole study, not just this receptor: The amount of clinical and demographic metadata varied by source and participant and was provided uncurated.

Whole blood was collected in K2EDTA tubes by collaborating institutions according to the institutions' own protocols. Collaborator samples were shipped for TCRbeta analysis as frozen whole blood, isolated PBMCs, or DNA extracted from either sample type. A distance of 8 bases separates the germline ends of V and J, which lose 6 bases and 0 bases respectively. Counted from cysteine to phenylalanine, this CDR3 has 13 amino acids. Only the CDR3 DNA stays, 39 bases, in frame from base 1. Sequences MNHEY (CDR1) and SVGAGI (CDR2) are obtained from the germline V gene. This clone turned up a few times. There is no known antigen for this receptor. Per-nucleotide qualities are absent, and no much larger clonotype sits a single base away. The immunoSEQ Assay, a bias-controlled multiplex PCR, was used to amplify TCRbeta CDR3 regions from genomic DNA. In the original analysis: Within the assay, amplification of reference gene primers was used to estimate how many nucleated cells each sample contained. Sequence reads were collapsed and filtered to measure the absolute abundance of every unique TCRbeta CDR3 rearrangement. For each sample, productive Simpson clonality was calculated by taking the square root of Simpson's diversity index across productive rearrangements. Drawn from immuneACCESS, this table holds only the in-frame rearrangements with V and J called that TCRdb kept. Clones are partly lost; checked studies trace under half to an unresolved V gene and leave the rest unexplained. V and J calls and clone size come straight from that table; D and trimming were deduced from the DNA. Present in this sample are roughly 220,000 clones, approximately 84% of which were seen just once. Less than 2.5% of the sample belongs to the ten largest clones.

This chain is built from TRBV6-5 and TRBJ1-1; the D gene is possibly TRBD1, with 5 bases matching. The sequencing input was peripheral blood. The source is a woman in her fifties or sixties with acute or convalescent COVID-19. This receptor has the CDR3 CASRRGVNTEAFF. The DNA sequence is TGTGCCAGCAGGCGGGGGGTGAACACTGAAGCTTTCTTT.